The sequence of this TCR beta chain was determined in a study of blood T cell repertoires in COVID-19. Whole-study context: PBMCs, B-cell-depleted T cells, or T cells were the source of the cDNA or gDNA that made up the material.

In the source study's methods: The authors estimated nucleated cell counts from reference gene primer amplification. Method: immunoSEQ multiplex PCR; TCRdb's copy keeps in-frame clones and lacks some. The D gene and trimming were derived from the DNA, and the V and J assignments and clone size from that table. The table records approximately 200,000 clones, roughly 90% of them present only once. This CDR3 comprises 14 residues. V lost 5 bases, J lost 1 base, and 4 bases stayed unmatched. The germline V gene has CDR1 LNHDA and CDR2 SQIVND (reference sequence). The clonotype was recovered from a man between 65 and 85 years old with acute or convalescent COVID-19. Sequences were obtained from peripheral blood. This chain uses TRBV19 with TRBJ1-1; TRBD1 agrees at 7 bases. The CDR3 region is CASSHRGPNTEAFF. For the CDR3, the DNA is TGTGCCAGTAGTCACAGGGGACCGAACACTGAAGCTTTCTTT.